This TCR beta chain came from a study of shared clonotypes between healthy human individuals (dated by TCRdb to about 2020). Regarding the research as a whole: Three men and two women, aged 18 to 49 years, made up the cohort. Leukapheresis yielded between about 0.94 and 9 billion PBMCs per donor. Per donor, three plates each were used for CD4 naive and CD4 memory, two for CD8 naive, and one for CD8 memory. Different laboratories and diverse techniques were used to prepare libraries and sequence TCR repertoires, to increase sequencing depth and limit assay-specific biases. To estimate repertoire size and how much clonotypes are shared between individuals, the study performed deep sequencing of blood TCR repertoires from a few healthy adults. Findings and caveats that apply to the study as a whole: Higher generation probabilities were observed for clonotypes shared by all four sorted-subset donors than for non-shared clonotypes. The small number of donors limited the genetic and exposure-history diversity represented. Based on pairwise subsampling, the degree of clonotype sharing among donors was expected to be affected by sequencing depth. Sampling was restricted to blood, and TCR repertoires in tissues likely differ from the TCR repertoires found in blood. Approximately 5% of naive CD4, more than 3% of naive CD8, roughly 2.4% of memory CD4, and around 0.4% of memory CD8 clonotypes were shared across several donors. Even with the large sequencing depth, rarefaction of the sorted-subset datasets indicated that sequencing was incomplete. Naive subsets generally had larger estimated clonotype richness than memory subsets.

CD8 naive samples were obtained by positive selection for CCR7 among CD45RO-negative cells, yielding a CD45RA+CCR7+ population from which TemRA cells were excluded. The donors were healthy, HIV-negative adults with no recently reported acute infections or vaccinations. Every donor was a Caucasian adult living in Nashville, Tennessee, USA. After blood collection by leukapheresis, PBMCs were isolated using Ficoll-Histopaque density gradient centrifugation and then cryopreserved in the vapor phase of liquid nitrogen. Analytical flow cytometry was used to check the purity and quantity of every magnetically sorted T cell population. Genomic DNA was isolated from every sorted fraction and measured by UV absorbance on a Nanodrop 2000c. Comments on this clone: Its cognate antigen has yet to be identified. The sample holds no much larger clone one base away, and base qualities are not on file.

Including cysteine and phenylalanine, the CDR3 has 13 amino acids. Left in the record is the CDR3 DNA by itself, 39 bases read in frame from the first base. The germline V gene supplies CDR1 MDHEN and CDR2 SYDVKM. TCR CDR3 regions were amplified from genomic DNA by multiplex PCR using the deep immunoSEQ assay. Extracted genomic DNA from each cell subset was spread evenly across all wells of several immunoSEQ 96-well plates, with each plate serving as a replicate. For sorted subsets, about 0.2 ug genomic DNA, equal to 30,000 to 35,000 T cell genomes, was loaded into each replicate PCR. The purified libraries were quantified using a Qubit 3.0 fluorometer, sized with a Bioanalyzer 2100, and then quantified again using the KAPA Library Quantification kit. A separate single-read 150-cycle Illumina NextSeq 550 flow cell was used to sequence each immunoSEQ 96-well plate. As for how the authors treated the data: Because only junctional sequences without quality scores were contained in the immunoSEQ output, filtering matching that applied to full-length reads could not be performed. Sequences were annotated with PyIR, a Python wrapper for IgBLAST v1.9, using IMGT germline references to assign V/J genes and CDR3. Reads were removed for weak V/J assignments (E-value above 1e-6), missing CDR3, stop codons, out-of-frame junctions, or ambiguous translated residues. V3J clonotypes were defined by identical inferred V gene, J gene, and CDR3 amino acid sequence. The percentage overlap between two repertoires was calculated by dividing the number of shared unique clonotypes by the size of the smaller repertoire. Repertoire richness was assessed with RTK rarefaction, the Chao1 estimator, and Recon v2.1 estimates of unobserved clonotypes. For all TCRbeta clonotypes obtained by the gDNA method from a few donors, generation probabilities were computed with OLGA. TCRdb took over this immuneACCESS table, retaining in-frame rearrangements with V and J assigned. Such tables are incomplete; in checked studies, under half of the missing clones stem from an unresolved V gene, and the remainder is unexplained. The V and J calls and clone size are taken from that table; D and trimming were inferred from the DNA. Present in this sample are around 2.1 million clones, approximately 94% of which were seen just once. Of the sample, about 1.5% falls within the top ten clones.

This TCR was recovered from a man aged 18 to 29 in good health. Some clones in this sample may be carry-over from other donors' samples. The sequence joins TRBV28 to TRBJ2-5; a tentative D match to TRBD1 spans 5 bases. TRBJ2-7 explains the end of the DNA better; the J call may be wrong. The sample consisted of naive CD8+ T cells from PBMCs. The cell subset or site label here, explained by the study, means: CD45RA+CCR7+. The DNA sequence follows: TGTGCCAGCAGTTTACCAGGGCCCTACGAGCAGTACTTC. This yields the protein CASSLPGPYEQYF.